A single count supports the clone carrying this T cell receptor (beta chain). The antigen is undetermined. V trimming: 10 bases; J trimming: 0 bases; junction bases outside the gene matches: 9. This CDR3 region has 17 residues. Looked up from germline, CDR1 is ENHRY and CDR2 is SYGVKD. This entry belongs to a study of Ad26.COV2.S vaccination and SARS-CoV-2 variants. Findings of the study overall: Vaccinees and placebo recipients showed similar non-spike TCR breadth. Spike-specific TCR breadth ran higher among vaccine recipients than placebo recipients. CD8+ and CD4+ T cells specific for spike reportedly responded with substantial breadth after vaccination.

Generated by immunoSEQ multiplex PCR, the TCRdb table keeps only in-frame clones and is missing some. The data contain around 370,000 clones, around 92% of them singletons. Here the sequenced sample was peripheral blood, taken after recovery from COVID-19. This chain uses TRBV10-3 with TRBJ2-6; TRBD1 matches at 10 bases. The TCR comes from a human donor who had recovered from COVID-19. CDR3 residues: CATIGQGETSGANVLTF. The CDR3 bases are TGTGCCACAATAGGACAGGGGGAGACCTCTGGGGCCAACGTCCTGACTTTC.